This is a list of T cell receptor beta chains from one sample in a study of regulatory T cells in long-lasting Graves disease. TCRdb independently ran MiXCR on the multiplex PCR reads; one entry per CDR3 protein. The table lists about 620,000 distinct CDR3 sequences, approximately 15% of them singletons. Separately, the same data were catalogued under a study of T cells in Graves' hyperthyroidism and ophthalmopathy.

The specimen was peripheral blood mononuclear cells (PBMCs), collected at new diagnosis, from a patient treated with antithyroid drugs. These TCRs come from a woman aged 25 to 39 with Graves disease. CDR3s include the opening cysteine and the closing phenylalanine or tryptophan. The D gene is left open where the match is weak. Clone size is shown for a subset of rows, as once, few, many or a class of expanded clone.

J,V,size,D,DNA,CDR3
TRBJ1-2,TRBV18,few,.,TGTGCCAGCTCACCACCAGGGGCCGGGCTGTATGGCTACACCTTC,CASSPPGAGLYGYTF
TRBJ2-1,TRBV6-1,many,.,TGTGCCAGCACTAACGACTATAGGAATGAGCAGTTCTTC,CASTNDYRNEQFF
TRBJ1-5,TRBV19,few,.,TGTGCCAGTAGTATAACGGAGGGGCAGCCCCAGCATTTT,CASSITEGQPQHF
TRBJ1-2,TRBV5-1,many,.,TGCGCCAGCAGCTTGAGGCCAATCGGACAGTTCTTTCAGTATGGCTACACCTTC,CASSLRPIGQFFQYGYTF
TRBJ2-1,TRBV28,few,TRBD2,TGTGCCAGCAGTTCCGTAGCGGGAGGGACAAACAATGAGCAGTTCTTC,CASSSVAGGTNNEQFF
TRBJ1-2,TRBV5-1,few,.,TGCGCCAGCAGCTTGGCCACTGGCGGGAACTATGGCTACACCTTC,CASSLATGGNYGYTF
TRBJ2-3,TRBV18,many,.,TGTGCCAGCTCACCCCTCAGGGATCTCACAGATACGCAGTATTTT,CASSPLRDLTDTQYF
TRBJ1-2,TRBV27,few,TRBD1,TGTGCCAGCAGTCGGACAGGGGGGGACAGTGGCTACACCTTC,CASSRTGGDSGYTF
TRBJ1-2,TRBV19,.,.,TGTGCCAGTAGTAGACGGGACCCTAACTATGGCTACACCTTC,CASSRRDPNYGYTF
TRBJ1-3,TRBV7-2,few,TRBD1,TGTGCCAGCAGCTTAGTAGGACAGGGGGCGGCCGGAAACACCATATATTTT,CASSLVGQGAAGNTIYF
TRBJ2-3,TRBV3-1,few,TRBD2,TGTGCCAGCAGCCAACCCCGGACTAGCGGCATGGATACGCAGTATTTT,CASSQPRTSGMDTQYF
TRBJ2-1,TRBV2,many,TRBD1,TGTGCCAGCAGTGCCCAGGGGGCGCTGGACAATGAGCAGTTCTTC,CASSAQGALDNEQFF
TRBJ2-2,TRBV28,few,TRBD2,TGTGCCAGCAGACCGGGACTAGCGATGAACACCGGGGAGCTGTTTTTT,CASRPGLAMNTGELFF
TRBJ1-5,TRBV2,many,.,TGTGCCAGCCGGTGGCAGACTAATCAGCCCCAGCATTTT,CASRWQTNQPQHF
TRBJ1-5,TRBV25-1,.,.,TGTGCCAGCAGCCCGGGGGACAATATCAATCAGCCCCAGCATTTT,CASSPGDNINQPQHF
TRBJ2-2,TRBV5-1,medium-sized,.,TGTGCCAGCAGCTTGGGCCATGGGAACCCCGGGGAGCTGTTTTTT,CASSLGHGNPGELFF
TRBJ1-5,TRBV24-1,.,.,TGTGCCACGCGAACTTCTAATCAGCCCCAGCATTTT,CATRTSNQPQHF
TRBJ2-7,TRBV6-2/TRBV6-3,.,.,TGTGCCAGCAGTTACTCGGGCCCGGGCGTCTACGAGCAGCACTTC,CASSYSGPGVYEQHF
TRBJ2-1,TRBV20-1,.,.,TGCAGTGCTAGGTCTAATGAGCAGTTCTTC,CSARSNEQFF
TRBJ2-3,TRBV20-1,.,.,TGCAGTGCTAGAAACCTAGCAGATACGCAGTATTTT,CSARNLADTQYF
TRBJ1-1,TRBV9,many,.,TGTGCCAGCAGCCCCCCGGGGCAGAACACTGAAGCTTTCTTT,CASSPPGQNTEAFF
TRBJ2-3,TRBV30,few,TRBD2,TGTGCCTTACGCCTAGCGGGAGCGGGCACAGATACGCAGTATTTT,CALRLAGAGTDTQYF
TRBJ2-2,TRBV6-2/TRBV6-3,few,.,TGTGCCAGCAGTGACTACGGCAAGGGGAACACCGGGGAGCTGTTTTTT,CASSDYGKGNTGELFF
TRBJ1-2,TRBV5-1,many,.,TGCGCCAGCAGCTTGGCCGGGGACAAGGATGGCTACACCTTC,CASSLAGDKDGYTF
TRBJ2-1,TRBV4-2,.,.,TGTGCCAGCAGCCAAGATCATGTCGTCAATGAGCAGTTCTTC,CASSQDHVVNEQFF
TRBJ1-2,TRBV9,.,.,TGTGCCAGCAGCGTAGAGGCCGGGGCAGGCTATGGCTACACCTTC,CASSVEAGAGYGYTF
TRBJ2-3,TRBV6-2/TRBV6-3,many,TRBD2,TGTGCCAGCAGACTTCTAGCGGACTCTAGCACAGATACGCAGTATTTT,CASRLLADSSTDTQYF
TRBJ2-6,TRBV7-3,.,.,TGTGCCAGCAGCTTAACGTCTGGGGCCGGGGCCAACGTCCTGACTTTC,CASSLTSGAGANVLTF
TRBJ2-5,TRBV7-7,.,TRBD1,TGTGCTAGCAGCGCGCGACAGGGGGAGACCCAGTACTTC,CASSARQGETQYF
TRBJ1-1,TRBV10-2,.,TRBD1,TGCGCCAGCAGTGACCCGGGACAGGGGAACACTGAAGCTTTCTTT,CASSDPGQGNTEAFF
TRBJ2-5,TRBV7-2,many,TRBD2,TGTGCCAGCAGCTGGGGCCTCGGGACTAGCAAAGAGACCCAGTACTTC,CASSWGLGTSKETQYF
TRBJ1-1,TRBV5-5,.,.,TGTGCCAGCAGCCTCTCCAGCCGCACTGAAGCTTTCTTT,CASSLSSRTEAFF
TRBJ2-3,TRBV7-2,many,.,TGTGCCAGCAGCTTAGTATGGGGGGCGGGAGTGAAAGATACGCAGTATTTT,CASSLVWGAGVKDTQYF
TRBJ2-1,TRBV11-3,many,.,TGTGCCAGCCAGGGGCGAACTAATGAGCAGTTCTTC,CASQGRTNEQFF
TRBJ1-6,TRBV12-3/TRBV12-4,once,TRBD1,TGTGCCAGCAGTTTAAATTGGGTGGGACAGGGAAATTCACCCCTCCACTTT,CASSLNWVGQGNSPLHF
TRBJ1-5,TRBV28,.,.,TGTGCCAGCAGTTCGGACGGAGGCAATCAGCCCCAGCATTTT,CASSSDGGNQPQHF
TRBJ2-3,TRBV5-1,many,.,TGTGCCAGCAGTTCCAACACAGATACGCAGTATTTT,CASSSNTDTQYF
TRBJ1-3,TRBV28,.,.,TGTGCCAGCAGTTCAGTTAGCCGGAACACCATATATTTT,CASSSVSRNTIYF
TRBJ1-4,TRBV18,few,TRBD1,TGTGCCAGCTCACCGGGACAGGCGGGTGAAAAACTGTTTTTT,CASSPGQAGEKLFF
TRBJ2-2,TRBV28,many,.,TGTGCCAGCAGCTCGAGGGACACCGGGGAGCTGTTTTTT,CASSSRDTGELFF
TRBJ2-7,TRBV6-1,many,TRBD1,TGTGCCAGCAGTCTGGGACAGGGCGGGACCTACGAGCAGTACTTC,CASSLGQGGTYEQYF
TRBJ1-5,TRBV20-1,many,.,TGCAGTGCTAGGCACAGGGACAATCAGCCCCAGCATTTT,CSARHRDNQPQHF
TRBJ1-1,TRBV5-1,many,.,TGTGCCAGCAGCTTAGGAGGGTTTAACACTGAAGCTTTCTTT,CASSLGGFNTEAFF
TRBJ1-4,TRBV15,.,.,TGTGCCACCAGCGGGGACGGAACAACTAATGAAAAACTGTTTTTT,CATSGDGTTNEKLFF
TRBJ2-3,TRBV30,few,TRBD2,TGTGCCTGGGACTCTTCGATGTTGGCGGGAGGACCAGATACGCAGTATTTT,CAWDSSMLAGGPDTQYF
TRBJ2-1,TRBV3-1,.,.,TGTGCCAGCAGCCAAGATACGTGGAGTCGGCAGTTCTTC,CASSQDTWSRQFF
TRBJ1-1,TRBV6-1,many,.,TGTGCCAGCCTGCGAGGCGCGACCCTAATGAACACTGAAGCTTTCTTT,CASLRGATLMNTEAFF
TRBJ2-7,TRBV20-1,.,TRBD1,TGCAGTGGAACAGGGGTGGGCTCCTACGAGCAGTACTTC,CSGTGVGSYEQYF
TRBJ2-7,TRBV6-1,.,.,TGTGCCAGCAGTGAGTTACCAGGTACCTTCTACGAGCAGTACTTC,CASSELPGTFYEQYF
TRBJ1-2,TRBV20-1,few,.,TGCAGTGCTGATCCGGGACTGCGGGCAGGCTACACCTTC,CSADPGLRAGYTF
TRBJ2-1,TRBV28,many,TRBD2,TGTGCCAGCAGTTCCCCAAGTAGCGGGAGTCCCAATGAGCAGTTCTTC,CASSSPSSGSPNEQFF
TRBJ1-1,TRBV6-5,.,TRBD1,TGTGCCAGCAGTTACTTTGGGGGACAGGGCACTGAAGCTTTCTTT,CASSYFGGQGTEAFF
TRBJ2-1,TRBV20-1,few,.,TGCAGTGCTGATCACAACAATGAGCAGTTCTTC,CSADHNNEQFF
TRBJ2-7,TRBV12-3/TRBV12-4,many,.,TGTGCCAGCAGTTTGAGGGCTTCCACCTACGAGCAGTACTTC,CASSLRASTYEQYF
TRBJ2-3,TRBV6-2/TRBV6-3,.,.,TGTGCCAGCAGTTACTCGATGGCAGGTCGGGGCACAGATACGCAGTATTTT,CASSYSMAGRGTDTQYF
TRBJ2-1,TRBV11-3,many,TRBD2,TGTGCCAGCAGGTTAGCGGGAGACTACAATGAGCAGTTCTTC,CASRLAGDYNEQFF
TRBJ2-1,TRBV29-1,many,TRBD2,TGCAGCGTTGAAGATCCTGGGACTAGAGGCCTAAATGAGCAGTTCTTC,CSVEDPGTRGLNEQFF
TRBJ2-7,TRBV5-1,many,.,TGTGCCAGCAGCTTCCGAACGAGCGTCTACGAGCAGTACTTC,CASSFRTSVYEQYF
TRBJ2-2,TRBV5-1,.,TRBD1,TGCGCCAGCAGCTTGGGGATGACAGGGCGGTCCGGGGAGCTGTTTTTT,CASSLGMTGRSGELFF
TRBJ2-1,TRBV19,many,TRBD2,TGTGCCAGTAGTACTAGACTAGCGGGTCGCAATGAGCAGTTCTTC,CASSTRLAGRNEQFF